This record looks at one T cell receptor beta chain sequence and its context. What antigen it recognizes has not been identified. No base-level quality is on record; no much larger clone is a single base apart. One collaborating source in Seattle enrolled patients during active infection and followed them longitudinally through the course of disease. Each collaborating institution followed its own protocols to collect whole blood in K2EDTA tubes. For TCRbeta analysis, collaborators shipped samples as frozen whole blood, isolated PBMCs, or DNA extracted from either of those sample types. Including cysteine and phenylalanine, the CDR3 has 14 amino acids. Only the CDR3 part of the read is kept: 42 bases, read in frame from the first base. The germline V gene gives CDR1 as MDHEN and CDR2 as SYDVKM. V trim: 2 bases; J trim: 5 bases; unmatched bases: 4. The immunoSEQ Assay, a bias-controlled multiplex PCR, was used to amplify TCRbeta CDR3 regions from genomic DNA. On the study's bioinformatics: The number of nucleated cells in each sample was estimated from the amplification of reference gene primers within the assay. To quantify the absolute abundance of each unique TCRbeta CDR3 rearrangement, sequence reads were collapsed and filtered. For each sample, productive Simpson clonality was calculated as the square root of Simpson's diversity index over productive rearrangements. TCRdb obtained this table from immuneACCESS and retained in-frame rearrangements with V and J assigned. These tables miss some clones; where compared with another copy, unresolved V genes account for less than half of the shortfall, and the remainder is unexplained. V and J calls and clone size come straight from that table; D and trimming were deduced from the DNA. This sample has around 250,000 clones in its table, and roughly 88% of those were observed once. The top ten clones comprise roughly a tenth of the sample.

The record originates from a study of blood T cell repertoires in COVID-19 (dated by TCRdb to the early 2020s). Regarding the research as a whole: Collaborator samples came from the United States, Italy and Spain and covered acute and convalescent phases of COVID-19. The material from the prospective study consisted of cDNA or gDNA derived from T cells, B-cell-depleted T cells, or PBMCs. The dataset comprised deeply sampled blood TCRbeta repertoires from subjects exposed to, actively infected with, or recovered from COVID-19. A freely available public database, intended as a resource for researchers studying the immune response to SARS-CoV-2, is where the repertoires were released. Samples were obtained from the ongoing ImmuneRACE study (first 160 participants) and from about 1,300 subjects provided by 6 global collaborators. A de-identified subject ID, COVID-19 status, age in years and sex were almost always included in the sample metadata. Where available, HLA class I and class II types were obtained from metadata supplied by the sample provider rather than from assay-based typing.

The research as a whole found: The amount of clinical and demographic metadata varied by source and participant and was provided uncurated.

Specimen: peripheral blood. The chain is assembled from TRBV28 and TRBJ2-7; TRBD1 matches 9 bases in the middle. The receptor was derived from a woman between 65 and 79 years old with COVID-19, enrolled during active disease. The DNA sequence follows: TGTGCCAGCAGTTTAAAGGACAGGGGCCACGAGCAGTACTTC. Translated, it reads CASSLKDRGHEQYF. The CDR3, completed at both ends by the reference TRBV28 and TRBJ2-7 genes, gives the full variable domain DVKVTQSSRYLVKRTGEKVFLECVQDMDHENMFWYRQDPGLGLRLIYFSYDVKMKEKGDIPEGYSVSREKKERFSLILESASTNQTSMYLCASSLKDRGHEQYFGPGTRLTVT.